There are a few counts of the clone carrying this T cell receptor (beta chain). The source of the sample is a study of regulatory T cells in long-lasting Graves disease. The TCR beta library used iRepertoire HTBI primers with Arm-PCR amplification of CDR3. Each CDR3 protein is one row after TCRdb ran MiXCR on the multiplex PCR reads. Of roughly 400,000 distinct CDR3 sequences listed, approximately 15% are singletons. Described time point: newly diagnosed GD, antithyroid drugs for less than 3 months. The TCR library was made from RNA extracted from PBMCs. Trimming removed 2 bases at V and 2 bases at J, with 13 bases between. The germline V gene encodes CDR1 MGHDK and CDR2 SYGVNS. CDR3 length equals 16 residues. This sample also belongs to another study, concerning T cells in Graves' hyperthyroidism and ophthalmopathy. That work contributes: The TCR CDR3 first-round RT-PCR relied on the HTBI primer set.

The chain employs TRBV25-1 and TRBJ2-4; maybe TRBD1 (6 bases). The material was peripheral blood mononuclear cells (PBMCs), obtained at new diagnosis, from a patient treated with antithyroid drugs. The sequence derives from a woman in her forties with Graves disease. The CDR3 loop is CASSEDGTFSKNIQYF. CDR3 sequence (DNA): TGTGCCAGCAGTGAAGACGGGACATTTTCCAAAAACATTCAGTACTTC.